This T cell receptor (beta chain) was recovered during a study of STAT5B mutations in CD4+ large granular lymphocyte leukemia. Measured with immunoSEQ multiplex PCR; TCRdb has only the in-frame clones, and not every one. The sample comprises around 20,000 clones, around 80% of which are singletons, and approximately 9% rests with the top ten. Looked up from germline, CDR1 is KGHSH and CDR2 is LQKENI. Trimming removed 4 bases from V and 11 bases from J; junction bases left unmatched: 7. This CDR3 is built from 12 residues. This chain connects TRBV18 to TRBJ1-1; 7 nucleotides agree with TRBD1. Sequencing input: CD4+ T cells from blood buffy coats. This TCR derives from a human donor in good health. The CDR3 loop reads CASSHRGGEAFF. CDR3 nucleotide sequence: TGTGCCAGCTCACACCGAGGGGGCGAGGCTTTCTTT.